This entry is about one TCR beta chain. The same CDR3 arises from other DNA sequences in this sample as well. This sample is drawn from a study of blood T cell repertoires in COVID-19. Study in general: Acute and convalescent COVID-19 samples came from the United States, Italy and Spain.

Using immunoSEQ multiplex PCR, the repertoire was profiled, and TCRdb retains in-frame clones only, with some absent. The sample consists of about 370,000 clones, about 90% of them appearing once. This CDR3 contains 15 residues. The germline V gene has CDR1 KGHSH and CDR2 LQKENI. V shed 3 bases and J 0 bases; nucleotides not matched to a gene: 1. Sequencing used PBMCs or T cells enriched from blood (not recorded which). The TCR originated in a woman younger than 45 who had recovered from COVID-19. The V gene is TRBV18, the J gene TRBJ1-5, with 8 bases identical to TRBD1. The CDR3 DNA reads TGTGCCAGCTCACCGACAGGGGATAGCAATCAGCCCCAGCATTTT. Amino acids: CASSPTGDSNQPQHF.